This T cell receptor (beta chain) appears in the sequencing data of a study of blood T cell repertoires in COVID-19. As for the study in general: Researchers got acute and convalescent COVID-19 samples from the United States, Italy and Spain. The cDNA or gDNA used as material had been derived from T cells, B-cell-depleted T cells, or PBMCs.

Study processing details: Estimates of nucleated cell counts were drawn from the amplification of reference gene primers. Clones were read by immunoSEQ multiplex PCR, and TCRdb kept only the in-frame ones, dropping some. V, J and clone size are those of that table, while D and trimming were read from the DNA. This repertoire shows over 300,000 clones, almost 85% found once; its top ten account for 7.2%. This CDR3 has 18 residues. Germline V gene data show CDR1 as MNHEY and CDR2 as SVGEGT. The V gene end was trimmed by 0 bases and the J gene end by 3 bases; junction bases not matched to a gene: 9. Sequencing was done on a sample of peripheral blood. The chain employs TRBV6-2 or TRBV6-3 and TRBJ2-2; TRBD2 matches at 8 bases. The receptor was derived from a human donor in a cohort sampled during active COVID-19. CDR3 coding DNA: TGTGCCAGCAGTTACTCGGGGCGGGGGGCCTTGGACACCGGGGAGCTGTTTTTT. It encodes CASSYSGRGALDTGELFF.